These 25 T cell receptor beta chains were sequenced from one sample in a study of T-cell memory formation after mild COVID-19. TCRdb reanalysed the 5' RACE reads using MiXCR and keeps one entry per CDR3 protein. The data show more than 450,000 distinct CDR3 sequences, about a sixth seen once. Sequenced material: PBMCs or a T cell subset sorted from them (not recorded which). The receptors stem from an adult woman who had mild COVID-19 (a few samples of this study predate the infection). Cell type and time point are not known.

This rearrangement joins TRBV14 to TRBJ2-2, with unresolved D. CDR3 length: 16 amino acids. V dropped 2 bases and J dropped 1 base, with 11 bases sitting between them. Germline CDR1 reads SGHDN; CDR2 reads FVKESK. The CDR3 loop reads CASSQSPGGNTGELFF. CDR3 in DNA: TGTGCCAGCAGCCAAAGCCCGGGCGGGAACACCGGGGAGCTGTTTTTT.

The chain employs TRBV5-6 and TRBJ2-5, with 11 bases matching TRBD2. This CDR3 has 17 residues. Germline CDR1 is SGHDT and CDR2 is YYEEEE. Unmatched junction bases numbered 9, after V lost 0 bases and J lost 5 bases. This CDR3 reads CASSLGGLAAQGETQYF. The CDR3 nucleotides read TGTGCCAGCAGCTTGGGGGGACTAGCGGCCCAGGGGGAGACCCAGTACTTC.

Only a few counts were recorded for this clonotype. The chain links TRBV5-1 to TRBJ2-3, with D uncertain. This CDR3 has 14 amino acids. Germline CDR1 SGHRS, CDR2 YFSETQ. V was cut by 4 bases and J by 0 bases, with 9 bases left in between. The CDR3 is CASSLSTSTDTQYF. The CDR3 nucleotides are TGCGCCAGCAGCCTGTCGACTAGCACAGATACGCAGTATTTT.

This chain joins TRBV7-2 and TRBJ2-2; D is unclear. This CDR3 has 16 amino acids. The germline CDR1 and CDR2 sequences are SGHTA and FQGNSA. V was clipped by 0 bases and J by 2 bases, with 10 bases between them. The CDR3: CASSLASGTNTGELFF. CDR3 nucleotides: TGTGCCAGCAGCTTAGCATCCGGTACCAACACCGGGGAGCTGTTTTTT.

At least ten counts were recorded for this clonotype. This CDR3 is CASSPDRKTGELFF. CDR3 coding DNA: TGTGCCAGCTCACCCGACCGGAAAACCGGGGAGCTGTTTTTT. The V gene is TRBV18, the J gene TRBJ2-2; D ambiguous. The ends were cut back, 3 bases at V and 5 bases at J, with 10 bases in the middle. Germline V gene sequence: CDR1 KGHSH, CDR2 LQKENI. The CDR3 sequence is 14 residues long.

The J gene is TRBJ1-2, the V gene TRBV6-2 or TRBV6-3; 7 bases are shared with TRBD1. CDR1 is MNHEY, CDR2 SVGEGT, per germline. V was clipped by 6 bases and J by 4 bases; unmatched bases: 11. The CDR3 runs to 15 residues. Here the CDR3 reads CASRTTTGPGYGYTF. The CDR3 region has the DNA TGTGCCAGCAGAACTACGACAGGGCCGGGCTATGGCTACACCTTC.

The rearrangement links TRBV7-2 to TRBJ2-3; D gene unclear. V was pared by 5 bases and J by 7 bases, with 10 bases between. CDR1 and CDR2 (germline): SGHTA, FQGNSA. The CDR3 spans 12 residues. CDR3 loop: CASSPDRNTQYF. As DNA, the CDR3 is TGTGCCAGCAGCCCCGATCGCAATACGCAGTATTTT.

The genes are TRBV20-1 and TRBJ1-2; D is unclear. V was pared by 3 bases and J by 3 bases, with 14 bases between. From germline, CDR1 is DFQATT and CDR2 SNEGSKA (reference sequence). The CDR3 runs 14 residues. CDR3 nucleotides: TGCAGTGCTAGTAGTGGGGATTATGACTATGGCTACACCTTC. This gives the protein CSASSGDYDYGYTF.

The sample holds a few counts of this clonotype. The genes are TRBV20-1 and TRBJ2-1; 7 bases agree with TRBD2. CDR1 DFQATT and CDR2 SNEGSKA come from the germline V gene (reference sequence). J was trimmed by 0 bases and V by 0 bases; bases with no gene match: 8. The CDR3 contains 17 residues. The CDR3: CSAREGGPMDSYNEQFF. The CDR3 nucleotides read TGCAGTGCTAGAGAGGGAGGGCCCATGGACTCCTACAATGAGCAGTTCTTC.

About this clonotype: An end of the junction differs from the germline gene, which may be a read error. This CDR3 is CASSTKDTRELFF. CDR3 DNA: TGTGCCAGCAGTACTAAGGACACCAGGGAGCTGTTTTTT. The rearrangement uses TRBV12-3 or TRBV12-4 and TRBJ2-2, with D tentatively TRBD1 (5 bases). CDR3 size: 13 residues.

This clonotype was detected ten times or more. The V gene is TRBV4-1, the J gene TRBJ2-1, with 9 nucleotides matching TRBD2. Germline CDR1 MGHRA, CDR2 YSYEKL. This CDR3 comprises 16 residues. With 2 bases clipped from V and 5 bases from J, the junction kept 7 bases outside the gene matches. Here the CDR3 DNA reads TGCGCCAGCAGCCAACCCGGGACTAGCAGAGACAATGAGCAGTTCTTC. Its translation: CASSQPGTSRDNEQFF.

The V gene is TRBV29-1, the J gene TRBJ2-1; maybe TRBD2 (7 bases). V shed 4 bases and J shed 4 bases, with 23 bases lying between them. This CDR3 is built from 17 residues. Germline assignment: CDR1 SQVTM and CDR2 ANQGSEA. The CDR3 DNA reads as TGCAGCGTTGGGGGGGGCGCAGATTGGGAGCTTTACAATGAGCAGTTCTTC. Translating it yields CSVGGGADWELYNEQFF.

In this sample, this clonotype turned up a few times. The rearrangement joins TRBV4-1 to TRBJ2-1; 11 positions agree with TRBD2. V lost 1 base to trimming and J lost 0 bases; unmatched junction nucleotides: 5. Germline lookup yields CDR1 MGHRA and CDR2 YSYEKL. This CDR3 contains 18 residues. The CDR3 sequence is CASSQVGLAASSYNEQFF. The CDR3 coding sequence is TGCGCCAGCAGCCAAGTGGGACTAGCGGCTAGCTCCTACAATGAGCAGTTCTTC.

The chain links TRBV4-2 to TRBJ2-7; no clear D. V lost 6 bases to trimming and J lost 5 bases, with 17 bases between them. This CDR3 comprises 14 residues. The V gene's germline CDR1 is LGHNA and CDR2 YNFKEQ. The CDR3 protein is CASRAGLSKNEQYF. In DNA form, the CDR3 reads TGTGCCAGCAGAGCCGGGCTCTCGAAGAACGAGCAGTACTTC.

This clonotype has a count of ten or more. J is TRBJ1-4 and V is TRBV7-2, with 7 positions matching TRBD1. The J segment lost 3 bases and the V segment lost 5 bases, leaving 15 bases of the junction unmatched. Germline assignment: CDR1 SGHTA and CDR2 FQGNSA. CDR3 length: 18 amino acids. The CDR3 sequence is CASSRSRGMTVANEKLFF. The CDR3 DNA sequence: TGTGCCAGCAGCCGGAGCAGGGGGATGACGGTAGCTAATGAAAAACTGTTTTTT.

This clonotype was counted a few times. The V and J genes are TRBV5-6 and TRBJ2-3; TRBD2 is a possible D gene (6 bases). V was pared by 3 bases and J by 2 bases, with 16 bases between. Germline V gene sequence: CDR1 SGHDT, CDR2 YYEEEE. The CDR3 sequence is 16 residues long. The CDR3 region is CASSSWDLAYTDTQYF. The CDR3 nucleotides read TGTGCCAGCAGCTCGTGGGACTTGGCTTACACAGATACGCAGTATTTT.

This clonotype was found many times. The chain has TRBV7-2 and TRBJ2-7, with 8 bases that match TRBD1. The CDR3 covers 16 residues. Germline CDR1 is SGHTA and CDR2 is FQGNSA. Losses at the gene ends were 2 bases for V and 6 bases for J; bases not matched to a gene: 12. CDR3 nucleotides: TGTGCCAGCAGCTTAAGGACAGGGACGGGTGGAGGCGAGCAGTACTTC. This gives the protein CASSLRTGTGGGEQYF. Together with reference TRBV7-2 and TRBJ2-7, the CDR3 gives the full variable domain: GAGVSQSPSNKVTEKGKDVELRCDPISGHTALYWYRQSLGQGLEFLIYFQGNSAPDKSGLPSDRFSAERTGGSVSTLTIQRTQQEDSAVYLCASSLRTGTGGGEQYFGPGTRLTVT.

The rearrangement uses TRBV4-2 and TRBJ2-7; no reliable D call. From germline, CDR1 is LGHNA and CDR2 YNFKEQ. The CDR3 runs to 14 residues. With 1 base removed from V and 2 bases from J, the gap between germline ends came to 9 bases. The CDR3 bases are TGTGCCAGCAGCCAAGGGCTAGACCCCTACGAGCAGTACTTC. Amino acid sequence: CASSQGLDPYEQYF.

In this sample, this clonotype turned up a few times. The rearrangement joins TRBV20-1 to TRBJ1-2; perhaps TRBD1 as D (5 bases). Trimming took 3 bases from V and 4 from J, leaving 9 bases between them. Germline V gene sequence: CDR1 DFQATT, CDR2 SNEGSKA (reference sequence). CDR3 length equals 12 residues. As DNA, the CDR3 is TGCAGTGCTAGGCGGGGGGTCTATGGCTACACCTTC. Translation: CSARRGVYGYTF.

V is TRBV20-1 and J is TRBJ2-7, with TRBD2 identical over 7 bases. The trim removed 1 base at V and 4 bases at J, leaving 4 bases unmatched. Germline V gene data show CDR1 as DFQATT and CDR2 as SNEGSKA (reference sequence). The CDR3 covers 13 residues. CDR3: CSARGLAEYEQYF. CDR3 sequence (DNA): TGCAGTGCTAGAGGGCTAGCGGAGTACGAGCAGTACTTC.

This clonotype has a count of ten or more. This chain uses TRBV12-3 or TRBV12-4 with TRBJ2-7; tentative D call: TRBD2 (5 bases). Trimming took off 3 bases at V and 5 bases at J, with 8 bases between the two ends. The CDR3 is made up of 12 amino acids. The CDR3 protein is CASSLVGDEQYF. The CDR3 nucleotides read TGTGCCAGCAGTTTGGTCGGGGACGAGCAGTACTTC.

In its sample, this clonotype was seen a few times. The chain combines TRBV11-2 with TRBJ2-1; the D is unclear. V dropped 7 bases and J dropped 6 bases, with 7 bases sitting between them. The V gene's germline CDR1 is SGHAT and CDR2 FQNNGV. The CDR3 totals 11 residues. The CDR3 sequence is CASTTLNEQFF. The CDR3 bases are TGTGCCAGCACCACCCTCAATGAGCAGTTCTTC.

Ten or more counts support this clonotype. The V call is TRBV7-6, the J call TRBJ2-1, with 7 nucleotides matching TRBD2. The V gene end was trimmed by 4 bases and the J gene end by 8 bases; junction bases not matched to a gene: 11. The CDR3 is 15 residues long. The germline V gene encodes CDR1 SGHVS and CDR2 FNYEAQ. The CDR3 protein is CASSSVLGRAHEQFF. CDR3 sequence (DNA): TGTGCCAGCAGCTCAGTTTTGGGGAGGGCCCATGAGCAGTTCTTC.

The gene calls are TRBV3-1 and TRBJ1-4; D possibly corresponds to TRBD1 (6 bases). This CDR3 has 16 residues. CDR1 and CDR2 from the germline V gene are LGHDT and YNNKEL (reference sequence). Trimming cost V 4 bases and J 5 bases, with 17 bases left between them. Here the CDR3 reads CASSREGWGPNEKLFF. Here the CDR3 DNA reads TGTGCCAGCAGCCGCGAGGGCTGGGGGCCAAATGAAAAACTGTTTTTT. The variable domain in full, completed from reference TRBV3-1 and TRBJ1-4, reads DTAVSQTPKYLVTQMGNDKSIKCEQNLGHDTMYWYKQDSKKFLKIMFSYNNKELIINETVPNRFSPKSPDKAHLNLHINSLELGDSAVYFCASSREGWGPNEKLFFGSGTQLSVL.

For the CDR3, the DNA is TGTGCCAGCAGTTTCGGTCAGGTGCCCAAGCAGCCCCAGCATTTT. Translating it yields CASSFGQVPKQPQHF. The J gene is TRBJ1-5, the V gene TRBV12-3 or TRBV12-4; D not resolved. Trimming cost V 3 bases and J 7 bases, with 16 bases left between them. The CDR3 loop spans 15 amino acids.